This T cell receptor (beta chain) appears in the sequencing data of a study of early T cells in non-severe SARS-CoV-2 infection. This clonotype was seen ten or more times. Its antigen is not identified. The V end was cut by 0 bases, the J end by 8 bases, with 11 bases between. CDR1 is SGHRS, CDR2 YFSETQ, per germline. This CDR3 has 14 residues. In the library, individual cDNA molecules carried attached unique molecular identifiers. TCRdb called the 5' RACE reads again in MiXCR, with one record for every CDR3 protein. The sample has tens of thousands of distinct CDR3 sequences; less than 15% are singletons. Whole-study findings and limits: In VDJdb matching, anti-spike CD8 responses were favored while private and CD4 specificities went missing.

The sequence came from an adult who was a healthcare worker with PCR-confirmed SARS-CoV-2 infection or an uninfected control (not recorded which). The chain links TRBV5-1 to TRBJ1-4; D unclear. What was sequenced was whole blood. This CDR3 reads CASSLDRGGEKLFF. In DNA, the CDR3 is TGCGCCAGCAGCTTGGATCGGGGAGGGGAAAAACTGTTTTTT.